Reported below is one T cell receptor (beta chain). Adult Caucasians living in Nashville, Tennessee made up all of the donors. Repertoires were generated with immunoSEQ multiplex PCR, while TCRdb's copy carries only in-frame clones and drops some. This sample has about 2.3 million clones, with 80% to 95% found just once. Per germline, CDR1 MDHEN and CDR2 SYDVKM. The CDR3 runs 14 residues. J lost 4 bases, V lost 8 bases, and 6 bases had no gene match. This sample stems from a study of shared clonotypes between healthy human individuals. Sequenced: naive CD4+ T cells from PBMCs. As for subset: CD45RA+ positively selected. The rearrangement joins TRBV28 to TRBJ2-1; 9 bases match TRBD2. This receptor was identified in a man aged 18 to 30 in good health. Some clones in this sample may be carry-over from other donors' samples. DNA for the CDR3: TGTGCCAGCGGAGCGGGAGGTGTTTACAATGAGCAGTTCTTC. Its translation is CASGAGGVYNEQFF.